One and the same sample provided the 30 T cell receptor beta chains below, sequenced in a study of PD-1 blockade in classical Hodgkin lymphoma. Assay used: immunoSEQ multiplex PCR; TCRdb lists only in-frame clones, some missing. The table records around 99,000 clones, roughly 81% of them present only once. With no exception, relapse followed autologous stem cell transplantation in all patients, and brentuximab vedotin exposure varied. This material consisted of peripheral blood mononuclear cells (PBMCs), taken before the second cycle of nivolumab. The receptors come from a human donor with classical Hodgkin lymphoma.

The rearrangement uses TRBV4-1 and TRBJ1-2; TRBD1 might be the D (6 bases). The germline V gene encodes CDR1 MGHRA and CDR2 YSYEKL. CDR3 size: 17 residues. The V end was cut by 3 bases, the J end by 4 bases, with 21 bases between. CDR3 region: CASSQLSGDIVFYGYTF. CDR3 bases: TGCGCCAGCAGCCAGTTATCGGGGGACATTGTCTTCTATGGCTACACCTTC.

This clone was seen more than once but under ten times. This sequence joins TRBV18 and TRBJ2-3; D call uncertain. The ends were cut back, 2 bases at V and 0 bases at J, with 9 bases in the middle. This CDR3 contains 15 residues. Germline V gives CDR1 KGHSH, CDR2 LQKENI. Written as DNA, the CDR3 is TGTGCCAGCTCACCAGGTCAGGCCAGCACAGATACGCAGTATTTT. Protein product: CASSPGQASTDTQYF.

The chain employs TRBV7-7 and TRBJ2-5; perhaps TRBD1 as D (6 bases). The V gene lost 5 bases and the J gene lost 5 bases, with 18 bases spanning the gap. This CDR3 region has 15 residues. The germline gives CDR1 SSHAT, CDR2 FNYEAQ (reference sequence). The CDR3 here is CASSLGGIPAETQYF. The CDR3 DNA reads as TGTGCCAGCAGCCTAGGGGGTATCCCAGCGGAGACCCAGTACTTC.

The CDR3 spells CASSEPAGQGATTEAFF. Written as DNA, the CDR3 is TGTGCCAGCAGTGAACCCGCTGGACAGGGGGCGACGACTGAAGCTTTCTTT. The V and J genes are TRBV6-1 and TRBJ1-1; 11 bases match TRBD1. The CDR3 contains 17 residues. Trimming removed 2 bases from V and 5 bases from J; junction bases left unmatched: 10. Germline V gene data show CDR1 as MNHNS and CDR2 as SASEGT.

This sequence joins TRBV5-8 and TRBJ2-3; D call uncertain. Germline V gene sequence: CDR1 SGHTS, CDR2 YDEGEE. The CDR3 is 15 amino acids. V was shortened by 0 bases and J by 3 bases, with 11 bases between the two germline ends. In DNA form, the CDR3 reads TGTGCCAGCAGCTTGGGACCGGTGGCAACAGATACGCAGTATTTT. Translated: CASSLGPVATDTQYF.

This chain connects TRBV18 to TRBJ2-7; possibly TRBD2 for D (5 bases). The germline gives CDR1 KGHSH, CDR2 LQKENI. CDR3 length: 17 residues. Trimming stripped 5 bases from V and 4 bases from J, with 24 bases between. The CDR3 is CASSTALPFAGSYEQYF. CDR3 sequence (DNA): TGTGCCAGCTCAACCGCCCTACCTTTTGCGGGTAGTTACGAGCAGTACTTC. Using reference TRBV18 and TRBJ2-7 for the parts outside the CDR3, the full variable domain is NAGVMQNPRHLVRRRGQEARLRCSPMKGHSHVYWYRQLPEEGLKFMVYLQKENIIDESGMPKERFSAEFPKEGPSILRIQQVVRGDSAAYFCASSTALPFAGSYEQYFGPGTRLTVT.

The rearrangement links TRBV5-5 to TRBJ2-3, with 9 bases identical to TRBD1. V was pared by 2 bases and J by 2 bases, with 12 bases of the junction left unmatched. Germline V gene lookup returns CDR1 SGHKS and CDR2 YYEKEE (reference sequence). The CDR3 is made up of 18 amino acids. The CDR3 sequence: CASSFPGQGILITDTQYF. CDR3 bases: TGTGCCAGCAGCTTCCCGGGACAGGGCATACTGATCACAGATACGCAGTATTTT.

J is TRBJ2-7 and V is TRBV27; 10 bases are shared with TRBD1. Germline assignment: CDR1 MNHEY and CDR2 SMNVEV (reference sequence). The V segment lost 8 bases and the J segment 4 bases; nucleotides outside the gene matches: 2. This CDR3 comprises 12 residues. This CDR3 is CASGDRGYEQYF. The DNA for the CDR3 is TGTGCCAGCGGGGACAGGGGTTACGAGCAGTACTTC.

This chain uses TRBV2 with TRBJ2-2; TRBD2 might be the D (5 bases). Germline CDR1 and CDR2: SNHLY and FYNNEI. CDR3 length: 13 amino acids. Trimming left V 1 base short and J 6 bases short, with 6 bases between. The CDR3 here is CASSEDGAGELFF. In DNA form, the CDR3 reads TGTGCCAGCAGTGAAGACGGGGCCGGGGAGCTGTTTTTT.

The rearrangement joins TRBV6-6 to TRBJ1-2; D possibly corresponds to TRBD1 (6 bases). V lost 4 bases and J lost 7, with 19 bases in between. The CDR3 consists of 15 residues. Germline-derived CDR1 and CDR2 are MNHNY and SVGAGI (reference sequence). Written as DNA, the CDR3 is TGTGCCAGCAGTTCGACCCAGGGGTGGGGAGGTGGCTACACCTTC. It translates to CASSSTQGWGGGYTF.

The chain recombines TRBV4-3 with TRBJ2-5; tentative D call: TRBD1 (6 bases). V lost 0 bases, J lost 5 bases, and 13 bases lay in between. This CDR3 region has 15 residues. The germline gives CDR1 LGHNA, CDR2 YSLEER. This CDR3 is CASSQDRDTYETQYF. The CDR3 region has the DNA TGCGCCAGCAGCCAAGATCGGGACACCTACGAGACCCAGTACTTC.

This chain uses TRBV10-3 with TRBJ2-1, with D perhaps being TRBD1 or TRBD2 (6 bases each). Germline CDR1 and CDR2: ENHRY and SYGVKD. The CDR3 is made up of 12 amino acids. V was clipped by 8 bases and J by 9 bases, with 14 bases between them. CDR3: CAIGGGGSEQFF. In DNA form, the CDR3 reads TGTGCCATCGGCGGAGGGGGTAGTGAGCAGTTCTTC.

The chain recombines TRBV10-3 with TRBJ2-7, with TRBD1 matching 8 bases. The CDR3 runs 14 residues. V was clipped by 9 bases and J by 3 bases; unmatched bases: 10. Germline loops: CDR1 ENHRY, CDR2 SYGVKD. DNA of the CDR3: TGTGCCATAGCTCAACCCGGACAGGGCTACGAGCAGTACTTC. This translates into CAIAQPGQGYEQYF.

The chain couples TRBV6-5 to TRBJ2-5; D might be TRBD1 (5 bases). CDR3 length: 11 amino acids. In germline, CDR1 is MNHEY, CDR2 SVGAGI. V was shortened by 10 bases and J by 10 bases, with 16 bases between the two germline ends. This CDR3 is CATGWGARQYF. CDR3 nucleotides: TGTGCCACCGGGTGGGGCGCGCGCCAGTACTTC.

This sequence joins TRBV7-7 and TRBJ2-1; 10 bases fit TRBD1. J was trimmed by 4 bases and V by 5 bases; bases with no gene match: 5. This CDR3 region has 15 residues. CDR1 is SSHAT, CDR2 FNYEAQ, per germline (reference sequence). This CDR3 is CASSPGQGTYNEQFF. CDR3 DNA sequence: TGTGCCAGCAGCCCGGGACAGGGGACATACAATGAGCAGTTCTTC.

This chain links TRBV7-8 with TRBJ2-3, with 7 bases lining up with TRBD2. V lost 0 bases, J lost 5 bases, and 14 bases stayed unmatched. The CDR3 runs 18 residues. Germline V gene data show CDR1 as SGHVS and CDR2 as FQNEAQ. For the CDR3, the DNA is TGTGCCAGCAGCTTAGCCGGGGGAATTCCTAGCGGTGAAGATACGCAGTATTTT. It translates to CASSLAGGIPSGEDTQYF.

V is TRBV9 and J is TRBJ2-7; 7 bases are a match to TRBD2. The trim removed 3 bases at V and 0 bases at J, leaving 9 bases unmatched. Germline V gives CDR1 SGDLS, CDR2 YYNGEE. CDR3 length: 16 amino acids. CDR3 sequence (DNA): TGTGCCAGCAGCGCCTCACTAGCGATCAGCTCCTACGAGCAGTACTTC. Translating gives CASSASLAISSYEQYF.

DNA of the CDR3: TGCGCCAGCACCCCTGGGCAGCCCAGAGGGGGAGAGACCCAGTACTTC. Its protein is CASTPGQPRGGETQYF. V and J are TRBV5-1 and TRBJ2-5; D may be TRBD1 (6 bases). The V end lost 6 bases, the J end lost 4 bases, and 22 bases lay between the germline ends. The CDR3 consists of 16 residues. In germline, CDR1 is SGHRS, CDR2 YFSETQ. Full variable domain (rest looked up from reference TRBV5-1 and TRBJ2-5): KAGVTQTPRYLIKTRGQQVTLSCSPISGHRSVSWYQQTPGQGLQFLFEYFSETQRNKGNFPGRFSGRQFSNSRSEMNVSTLELGDSALYLCASTPGQPRGGETQYFGPGTRLLVL.

There are a few counts of this clone. The V and J genes are TRBV19 and TRBJ2-1; the match to TRBD2 covers 8 bases. This CDR3 region has 15 residues. V shed 6 bases and J 4 bases; nucleotides not matched to a gene: 8. The germline V gene has CDR1 LNHDA and CDR2 SQIVND (reference sequence). The CDR3 nucleotides are TGTGCCAGTAGACCTTCGGGGGGGGATTACAATGAGCAGTTCTTC. Translation gives CASRPSGGDYNEQFF.

The chain is built from TRBV4-1 and TRBJ1-2; maybe TRBD1 (5 bases). The germline CDR1 and CDR2 sequences are MGHRA and YSYEKL. The CDR3 covers 15 residues. The V end was cut by 1 base, the J end by 2 bases, with 11 bases between. CDR3 sequence: CASSQAGTANYGYTF. The CDR3 DNA sequence: TGCGCCAGCAGCCAAGCCGGGACGGCGAACTATGGCTACACCTTC.

The chain combines TRBV18 with TRBJ1-5; 7 bases are a match to TRBD1. The J segment lost 6 bases and the V segment lost 6 bases, leaving 11 bases of the junction unmatched. This CDR3 has 15 amino acids. Germline CDR1 and CDR2: KGHSH and LQKENI. CDR3 coding DNA: TGTGCCAGCTCGCCAGAAGAAGGGGGCGGTCAGCCCCAGCATTTT. Translation: CASSPEEGGGQPQHF. The full variable domain, in which reference TRBV18 and TRBJ1-5 provide the parts outside the CDR3, is NAGVMQNPRHLVRRRGQEARLRCSPMKGHSHVYWYRQLPEEGLKFMVYLQKENIIDESGMPKERFSAEFPKEGPSILRIQQVVRGDSAAYFCASSPEEGGGQPQHFGDGTRLSIL.

The chain has TRBV9 and TRBJ2-1, with D possibly being TRBD2 (5 bases). The V end lost 0 bases, the J end lost 4 bases, and 8 bases lay between the germline ends. Looked up from germline, CDR1 is SGDLS and CDR2 is YYNGEE. The CDR3 spans 14 residues. The CDR3 region is CASSVAGRYNEQFF. The DNA of the CDR3 is TGTGCCAGCAGCGTAGCGGGAAGGTACAATGAGCAGTTCTTC.

This clone was observed a few times. This chain links TRBV18 with TRBJ2-3; either TRBD1 or TRBD2 may fit D (5 bases each). Germline V gene sequence: CDR1 KGHSH, CDR2 LQKENI. This CDR3 comprises 14 residues. The V gene lost 3 bases and the J gene lost 2 bases, with 9 bases spanning the gap. The CDR3, as DNA: TGTGCCAGCTCACCCGGGGCAGTCACAGATACGCAGTATTTT. The encoded protein is CASSPGAVTDTQYF.

This chain joins TRBV7-2 and TRBJ2-7; 11 bases line up with TRBD2. The CDR3 consists of 18 residues. Looked up from germline, CDR1 is SGHTA and CDR2 is FQGNSA. Losses at the gene ends were 2 bases for V and 5 bases for J; bases not matched to a gene: 14. As DNA, the CDR3 is TGTGCCAGCAGCTTATTCGGTCTAGCGGGAGGTATTGGGGACGAGCAGTACTTC. It specifies CASSLFGLAGGIGDEQYF. Variable domain in full (rest from reference TRBV7-2 and TRBJ2-7): GAGVSQSPSNKVTEKGKDVELRCDPISGHTALYWYRQSLGQGLEFLIYFQGNSAPDKSGLPSDRFSAERTGGSVSTLTIQRTQQEDSAVYLCASSLFGLAGGIGDEQYFGPGTRLTVT.

CDR3 DNA: TGTGCCAGCAGCCCGGTTGGGGTGAATGAAAAACTGTTTTTT. Translating gives CASSPVGVNEKLFF. The chain joins TRBV11-2 to TRBJ1-4; D is undetermined. V was clipped by 5 bases and J by 5 bases, with 12 bases between them. The CDR3 totals 14 residues. Germline values: CDR1 SGHAT, CDR2 FQNNGV.

This clone was found once. The gene calls are TRBV7-9 and TRBJ2-7, with 8 nucleotides matching TRBD2. The germline gives CDR1 SEHNR, CDR2 FQNEAQ (reference sequence). The CDR3 totals 14 residues. V gave up 1 base and J gave up 6 bases; unmatched junction bases: 5. CDR3 protein: CASSLEAGEGEQYF. The CDR3 nucleotides are TGTGCCAGCAGCTTAGAAGCGGGGGAGGGCGAGCAGTACTTC.

This chain links TRBV6-4 with TRBJ1-2; weak D call: TRBD1 (5 bases). Germline loops: CDR1 MRHNA, CDR2 SNTAGT. V was shortened by 4 bases and J by 5 bases, with 23 bases between the two germline ends. The CDR3 is made up of 17 amino acids. CDR3 residues: CASSVTGRRVGGYGYTF. In DNA, the CDR3 is TGTGCCAGCAGTGTAACGGGACGGCGGGTGGGGGGATATGGCTACACCTTC.

The chain carries TRBV2 and TRBJ2-6; D not certain. Germline lookup yields CDR1 SNHLY and CDR2 FYNNEI. The CDR3 sequence is 16 residues long. The ends were cut back, 9 bases at V and 0 bases at J, with 15 bases in the middle. CDR3 region: CASPSPGNSGANVLTF. CDR3 DNA sequence: TGTGCCAGTCCCAGCCCCGGCAACTCTGGGGCCAACGTCCTGACTTTC.

The gene calls are TRBV2 and TRBJ1-1; D uncertain. The CDR3 is 14 amino acids. With 0 bases removed from V and 2 bases from J, the gap between germline ends came to 7 bases. Germline CDR1 SNHLY, CDR2 FYNNEI. CDR3 loop: CASSEALANTEAFF. CDR3 nucleotide sequence: TGTGCCAGCAGTGAAGCGCTAGCAAACACTGAAGCTTTCTTT.

This chain links TRBV11-2 with TRBJ2-2; no clear D gene. V lost 2 bases and J 2 bases, leaving 12 bases between the germline ends. The CDR3 covers 16 residues. The V gene's germline CDR1 is SGHAT and CDR2 FQNNGV. The CDR3 region is CASSLFVGGNTGELFF. CDR3 nucleotide sequence: TGTGCCAGCAGCTTATTTGTCGGCGGAAACACCGGGGAGCTGTTTTTT.